This is a list of T cell receptor beta chains from one sample in a study of blood T cells in healthy people across ages. Using its own MiXCR run on the 5' RACE reads, TCRdb lists one record per CDR3 protein. The data contain some 1,800,000 distinct CDR3 sequences, around 42% of them singletons. Sequences were obtained from blood. The receptors stem from a human donor in good health. CDR3s include the opening cysteine and the closing phenylalanine or tryptophan. A D gene is named only where the DNA matches it firmly. Clone size is stated in some rows and not others, as once, few, many or a class when expanded.

TRBV7-6	-	TRBJ1-6	few	CASSLGGGVNSPLHF	TGTGCCAGCAGCTTAGGCGGCGGGGTCAATTCACCCCTCCACTTT
TRBV20-1	-	TRBJ1-2	-	CSISRDGLNYGYTF	TGCAGTATCAGCAGGGACGGATTAAACTATGGCTACACCTTC
TRBV7-8	-	TRBJ1-2	-	CASIPTGVNYGYTF	TGTGCCAGCATCCCCACGGGGGTTAACTATGGCTACACCTTC
TRBV5-1	-	TRBJ2-3	few	CASSPELDTDTQYF	TGCGCCAGCAGCCCCGAATTGGACACAGATACGCAGTATTTT
TRBV7-3	-	TRBJ2-3	few	CASSYLGVDTQYF	TGTGCCAGCAGCTACTTGGGGGTAGATACGCAGTATTTT
TRBV20-1	TRBD2	TRBJ2-3	-	CSARDRRAGGTDTQYF	TGCAGTGCTAGAGATCGAAGAGCGGGGGGCACAGATACGCAGTATTTT
TRBV29-1	-	TRBJ1-2	-	CSVKNGPLEGYTF	TGCAGCGTTAAGAACGGGCCATTGGAGGGCTACACCTTC
TRBV29-1	-	TRBJ1-2	-	CSVGIDGYTF	TGCAGCGTTGGGATTGACGGCTACACCTTC
TRBV20-1	TRBD1	TRBJ2-1	-	CSARDWTGGRNEQFF	TGCAGTGCTAGAGATTGGACAGGGGGTCGCAATGAGCAGTTCTTC
TRBV6-1	-	TRBJ2-7	-	CAVAYMSYEQYF	TGTGCCGTCGCGTACATGTCCTACGAGCAGTACTTC
TRBV13	-	TRBJ2-5	-	CASSHRDGETQYF	TGTGCCAGCAGCCACAGGGATGGAGAGACCCAGTACTTC
TRBV7-2	TRBD1	TRBJ1-2	-	CASSFPGQGSTRTF	TGTGCCAGCAGCTTCCCGGGACAGGGGTCGACTCGCACCTTC
TRBV5-1	TRBD1	TRBJ2-1	few	CASSFQPRQGLSNEQFF	TGCGCCAGCAGCTTCCAACCTAGACAGGGGCTTTCCAATGAGCAGTTCTTC
TRBV6-2/TRBV6-3	-	TRBJ2-7	-	CASSSIDSLAGYEQYF	TGTGCCAGCAGTTCTATTGATTCGTTGGCCGGCTACGAGCAGTACTTC
TRBV10-2	-	TRBJ1-5	few	CASSVVRDQPQHF	TGCGCCAGCAGTGTTGTCAGGGATCAGCCCCAGCATTTT
TRBV20-1	-	TRBJ1-5	-	CSARDGRDIRNQPQHF	TGCAGTGCTAGAGATGGGAGGGACATACGCAATCAGCCCCAGCATTTT
TRBV4-2	-	TRBJ2-3	-	CASSQEVSGSDTDTQYF	TGTGCCAGCAGCCAAGAGGTGTCGGGGTCCGACACAGATACGCAGTATTTT
TRBV5-1	TRBD1	TRBJ2-1	-	CASSEDMDRALYNEQFF	TGCGCCAGCAGCGAGGATATGGACAGGGCGTTATACAATGAGCAGTTCTTC
TRBV5-5	-	TRBJ1-6	-	CASSFLSDNSPLHF	TGTGCCAGCAGCTTCCTTAGTGATAATTCACCCCTCCACTTT
TRBV7-9	-	TRBJ2-1	few	CASIDGSRSGQFF	TGTGCCAGCATAGACGGCTCCCGGTCGGGGCAGTTCTTC
TRBV27	-	TRBJ1-2	few	CASSFAYPNYGYTF	TGTGCCAGCAGTTTTGCGTATCCAAACTATGGCTACACCTTC
TRBV7-2	TRBD1	TRBJ2-1	few	CASSPGTGAFVNEQFF	TGTGCCAGCAGCCCCGGGACAGGGGCCTTTGTTAATGAGCAGTTCTTC
TRBV5-1	-	TRBJ2-6	-	CASSPTDSGANILTF	TGCGCCAGCAGCCCCACAGACTCTGGGGCCAACATCCTGACTTTC
TRBV28	-	TRBJ2-1	many	CASGVYNEQFF	TGTGCCAGCGGGGTCTACAATGAGCAGTTCTTC
TRBV29-1	TRBD1	TRBJ2-1	few	CSASPSPTLDRGNEQFF	TGCAGCGCTTCCCCCTCCCCCACCTTGGACAGGGGAAATGAGCAGTTCTTC
TRBV6-5	TRBD2	TRBJ2-3	-	CASSNSIAGGGTDAQYF	TGTGCCAGCAGCAACTCGATAGCGGGGGGCGGGACAGATGCGCAGTATTTT
TRBV24-1	TRBD2	TRBJ2-3	-	CATSDSSGGPSTDTQYF	TGTGCCACCAGTGATTCCAGCGGGGGGCCCAGCACAGATACGCAGTATTTT
TRBV12-3/TRBV12-4	-	TRBJ2-7	-	CASSPEVLGALSEQYF	TGTGCCAGCAGTCCCGAGGTTTTGGGGGCCCTCTCCGAGCAGTACTTC
TRBV3-1	TRBD2	TRBJ2-3	-	CASSLTAGGLGDTQYF	TGTGCCAGCAGCCTGACAGCGGGGGGGCTCGGAGATACGCAGTATTTT
TRBV6-2/TRBV6-3	TRBD2	TRBJ2-7	few	CASRIAGAYEQYF	TGTGCCAGCAGGATAGCGGGGGCCTACGAGCAGTACTTC
TRBV7-9	TRBD1	TRBJ1-4	few	CASSIQGASNEKLFF	TGTGCCAGCAGCATACAGGGGGCCTCTAATGAAAAACTGTTTTTT
TRBV9	TRBD1	TRBJ2-5	-	CASSRTGDHGETQYF	TGTGCCAGCAGCCGAACAGGGGATCACGGGGAGACCCAGTACTTC
TRBV9	-	TRBJ1-2	once	CASSAGGGSRYGYTF	TGTGCCAGCAGCGCCGGTGGGGGGTCGCGGTATGGCTACACCTTC
TRBV10-3	-	TRBJ2-5	-	CAISIRREGPETQYF	TGTGCCATCAGTATCCGGCGGGAAGGGCCGGAGACCCAGTACTTC
TRBV20-1	TRBD1	TRBJ1-2	-	CSANNGDRPFRYGYTF	TGCAGTGCTAACAACGGGGACAGACCCTTTCGTTATGGCTACACCTTC
TRBV7-9	-	TRBJ2-7	-	CASSPRSDPSSYEQYF	TGTGCCAGCAGCCCCCGGTCGGACCCCAGCTCCTACGAGCAGTACTTC
TRBV5-6	TRBD1	TRBJ1-1	-	CASAPAGGTEAFF	TGTGCCAGCGCGCCAGCAGGGGGGACTGAAGCTTTCTTT
TRBV5-1	-	TRBJ1-1	few	CASSLTETEAFF	TGCGCCAGCAGCTTGACAGAAACTGAAGCTTTCTTT
TRBV5-6	-	TRBJ1-5	few	CASSLSGTDPWQPQHF	TGTGCCAGCAGTTTGTCCGGGACGGACCCTTGGCAGCCCCAGCATTTT
TRBV4-3	-	TRBJ1-5	few	CASSPSDRPNQPQHF	TGCGCCAGCAGCCCCTCCGACAGACCTAATCAGCCCCAGCATTTT
TRBV12-3/TRBV12-4	-	TRBJ2-5	-	CASSLPGSEGETQYF	TGTGCCAGCAGTTTACCGGGGAGTGAGGGAGAGACCCAGTACTTC
TRBV24-1	-	TRBJ1-1	-	CATSDGQTNTEAFF	TGTGCCACCAGTGATGGACAGACCAACACTGAAGCTTTCTTT
TRBV5-1	-	TRBJ2-7	few	CASSLDAGTNYEQYF	TGCGCCAGCAGCTTGGACGCGGGGACGAACTACGAGCAGTACTTC
TRBV29-1	-	TRBJ2-5	few	CSVASTGQETQYF	TGCAGCGTTGCGTCGACAGGTCAAGAGACCCAGTACTTC
TRBV9	-	TRBJ2-3	-	CASSVGDPDTQYF	TGTGCCAGCAGCGTAGGTGACCCAGATACGCAGTATTTT